This TCR beta chain appears in the sequencing data of a study of response to subunit inactivated influenza vaccine (dated 2018 in TCRdb). Regarding the study in general: Deep quantitative T cell receptor repertoire profiling was used in the study to track responses to a trivalent subunit inactivated influenza vaccine.

Overall study outcomes, separate from this receptor: The authors suggested that each seasonal influenza vaccination may recruit only a limited number of new T cells.

Measured from the cysteine to the phenylalanine, the CDR3 is 17 residues long. The only DNA kept is the CDR3, 51 bases in frame from the first base. At the junction V is shortened by 0 bases and J by 0 bases, with 12 bases in between. The germline V gene supplies CDR1 SGDLS and CDR2 YYNGEE. The method behind the library was RT-PCR. Instrument used: Illumina HiSeq 2500. TCRdb reprocessed the public reads (quality trimming at Q25 with fastp, clone calling with MiXCR) and kept in-frame beta chains. Rows merge per CDR3 protein into single entries with the most common DNA and genes. The sample table holds a few hundred thousand distinct CDR3 sequences, of which roughly 9.7% were seen once. The ten most abundant clones make up less than 15% of the sample. Taken with the paper, the label for time point translates to: more than 40 days after influenza vaccine administration. This clonotype was detected a few times. What antigen it recognizes has not been identified. Nothing much larger sits one base from this clone, and base qualities are not available.

The starting material was PBMCs from blood, obtained roughly 46 days after vaccination. This TCR derives from a man aged 50 to 60 who received an inactivated influenza vaccine. Donor details come from another sample of the same person, matched by shared clones. This sequence uses TRBV9 and TRBJ2-2, with a weak D call of TRBD1 (6 bases match). At the DNA level, the sequence is TGTGCCAGCAGCGTAGGTAGGACAGACTCGAACACCGGGGAGCTGTTTTTT. Its protein product is CASSVGRTDSNTGELFF.